This T cell receptor beta chain comes out of a study of regulatory T cells in long-lasting Graves disease. This clonotype has just a few counts. Its antigen is unidentified. Time point given: persistent/refractory GD, antithyroid drugs over 5 years with positive TRAb. TCR sequences were obtained from RNA taken from PBMCs. The ends were cut back, 6 bases at V and 2 bases at J, with 4 bases in the middle. The CDR3 has 12 residues. CDR1 is ENHRY and CDR2 is SYGVKD in the germline V gene. Both iRepertoire HTBI primers and Arm-PCR of CDR3 regions were used to build the TCR beta libraries. Using its own MiXCR run on the multiplex PCR reads, TCRdb lists one record per CDR3 protein. The repertoire includes a few hundred thousand distinct CDR3 sequences, around 24% of them detected once, and over 25% sits in the top ten. General observations from the study: Having few samples may have compromised the accuracy. Persistent cases favored TRBV28, TRBJ1-2 and TRBJ2-5.

The specimen comprised peripheral blood mononuclear cells (PBMCs), sampled when the disease was refractory, from a patient treated with antithyroid drugs. The sequence derives from a female donor with Graves disease. This chain connects TRBV10-3 to TRBJ2-2; D gene unclear. CDR3 residues: CAISVNTGELFF. The CDR3 nucleotides read TGTGCCATCAGCGTTAACACCGGGGAGCTGTTTTTT.